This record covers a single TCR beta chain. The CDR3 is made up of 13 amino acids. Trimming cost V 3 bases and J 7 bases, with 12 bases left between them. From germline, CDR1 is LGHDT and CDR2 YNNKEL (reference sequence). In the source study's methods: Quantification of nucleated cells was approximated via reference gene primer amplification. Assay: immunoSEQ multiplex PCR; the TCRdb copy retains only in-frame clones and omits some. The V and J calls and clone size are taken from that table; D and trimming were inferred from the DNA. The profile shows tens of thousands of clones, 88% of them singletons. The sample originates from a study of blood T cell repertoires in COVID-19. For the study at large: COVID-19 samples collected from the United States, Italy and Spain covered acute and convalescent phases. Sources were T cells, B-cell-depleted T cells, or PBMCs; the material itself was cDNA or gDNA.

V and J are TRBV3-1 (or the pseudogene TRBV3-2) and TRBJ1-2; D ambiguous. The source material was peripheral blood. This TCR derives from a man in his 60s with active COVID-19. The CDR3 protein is CASSQTPTSGYTF. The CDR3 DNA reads TGTGCCAGCAGCCAGACACCTACCTCTGGCTACACCTTC.